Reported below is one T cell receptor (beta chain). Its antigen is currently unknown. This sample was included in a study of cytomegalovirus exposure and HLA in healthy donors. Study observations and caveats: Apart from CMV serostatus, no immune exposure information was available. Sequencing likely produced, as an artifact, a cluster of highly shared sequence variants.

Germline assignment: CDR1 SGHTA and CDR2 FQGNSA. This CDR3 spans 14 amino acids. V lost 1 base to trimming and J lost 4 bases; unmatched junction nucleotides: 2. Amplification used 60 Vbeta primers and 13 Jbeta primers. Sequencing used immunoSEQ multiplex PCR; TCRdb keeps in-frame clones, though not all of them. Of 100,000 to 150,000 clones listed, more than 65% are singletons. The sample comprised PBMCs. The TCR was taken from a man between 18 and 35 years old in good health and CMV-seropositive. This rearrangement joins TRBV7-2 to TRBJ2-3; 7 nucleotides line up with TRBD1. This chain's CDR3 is CASSLGGGPDTQYF. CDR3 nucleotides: TGTGCCAGCAGCTTAGGAGGGGGCCCAGATACGCAGTATTTT.